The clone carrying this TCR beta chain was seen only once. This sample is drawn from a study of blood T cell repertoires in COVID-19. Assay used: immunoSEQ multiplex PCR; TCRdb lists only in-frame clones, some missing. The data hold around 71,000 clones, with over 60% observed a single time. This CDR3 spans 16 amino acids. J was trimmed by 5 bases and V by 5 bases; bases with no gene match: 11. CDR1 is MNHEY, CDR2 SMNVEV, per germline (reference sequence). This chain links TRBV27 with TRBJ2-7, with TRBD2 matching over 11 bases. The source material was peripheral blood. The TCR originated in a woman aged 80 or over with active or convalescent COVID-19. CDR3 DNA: TGTGCCAGCAGTCGCGTTAGCGGGGGGGGCCTCGACGAGCAGTACTTC. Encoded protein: CASSRVSGGGLDEQYF.